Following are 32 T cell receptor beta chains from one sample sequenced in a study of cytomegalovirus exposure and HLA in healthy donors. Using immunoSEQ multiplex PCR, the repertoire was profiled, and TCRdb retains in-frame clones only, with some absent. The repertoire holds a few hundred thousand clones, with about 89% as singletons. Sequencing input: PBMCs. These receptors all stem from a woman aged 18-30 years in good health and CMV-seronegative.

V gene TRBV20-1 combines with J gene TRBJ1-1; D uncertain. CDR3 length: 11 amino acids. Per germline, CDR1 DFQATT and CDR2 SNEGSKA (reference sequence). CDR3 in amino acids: CSPVRSTEAFF. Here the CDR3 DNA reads TGCAGCCCGGTGAGATCCACTGAAGCTTTCTTT.

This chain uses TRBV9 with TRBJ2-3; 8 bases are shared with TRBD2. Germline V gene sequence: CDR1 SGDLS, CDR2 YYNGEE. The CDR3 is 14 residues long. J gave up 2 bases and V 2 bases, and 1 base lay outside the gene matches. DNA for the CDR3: TGTGCCAGCAGCGTTAGCGGGACCACAGATACGCAGTATTTT. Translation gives CASSVSGTTDTQYF.

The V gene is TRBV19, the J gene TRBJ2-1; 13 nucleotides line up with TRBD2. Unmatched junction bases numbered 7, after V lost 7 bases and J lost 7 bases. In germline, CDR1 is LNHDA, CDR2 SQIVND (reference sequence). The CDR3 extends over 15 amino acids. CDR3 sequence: CASNLGLAGFNEQFF. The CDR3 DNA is TGTGCCAGTAACCTGGGACTAGCGGGGTTTAATGAGCAGTTCTTC. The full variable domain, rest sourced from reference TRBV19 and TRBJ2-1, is DGGITQSPKYLFRKEGQNVTLSCEQNLNHDAMYWYRQDPGQGLRLIYYSQIVNDFQKGDIAEGYSVSREKKESFPLTVTSAQKNPTAFYLCASNLGLAGFNEQFFGPGTRLTVL.

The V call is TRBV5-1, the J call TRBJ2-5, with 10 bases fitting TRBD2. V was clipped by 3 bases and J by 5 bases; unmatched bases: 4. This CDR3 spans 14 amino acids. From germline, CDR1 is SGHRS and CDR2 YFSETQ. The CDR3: CASSWGLASETQYF. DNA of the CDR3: TGCGCCAGCAGCTGGGGACTAGCGAGTGAGACCCAGTACTTC.

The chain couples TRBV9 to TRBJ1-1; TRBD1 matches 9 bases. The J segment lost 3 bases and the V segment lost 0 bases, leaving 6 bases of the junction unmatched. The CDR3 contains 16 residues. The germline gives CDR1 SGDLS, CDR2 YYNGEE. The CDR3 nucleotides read TGTGCCAGCAGCGTAGGGGGGACAGGGCACGACACTGAAGCTTTCTTT. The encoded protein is CASSVGGTGHDTEAFF.

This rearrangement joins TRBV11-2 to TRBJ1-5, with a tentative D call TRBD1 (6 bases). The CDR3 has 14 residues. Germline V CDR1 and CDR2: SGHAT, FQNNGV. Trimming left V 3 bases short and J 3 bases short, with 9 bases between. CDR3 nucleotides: TGTGCCAGCAGCTTTGGACAGTACAATCAGCCCCAGCATTTT. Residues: CASSFGQYNQPQHF.

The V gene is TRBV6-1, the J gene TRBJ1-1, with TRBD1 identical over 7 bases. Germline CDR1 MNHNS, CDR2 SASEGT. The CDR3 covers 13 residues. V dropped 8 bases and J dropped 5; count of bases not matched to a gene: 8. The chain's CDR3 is CASPARGATEAFF. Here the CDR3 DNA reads TGTGCCAGCCCCGCCAGGGGGGCGACTGAAGCTTTCTTT.

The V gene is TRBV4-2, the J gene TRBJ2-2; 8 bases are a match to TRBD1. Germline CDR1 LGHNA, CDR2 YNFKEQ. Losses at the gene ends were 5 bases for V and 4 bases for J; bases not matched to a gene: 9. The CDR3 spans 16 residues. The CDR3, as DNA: TGTGCCAGCAGCTATCCGGACAGGGTTCGCACCGGGGAGCTGTTTTTT. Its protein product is CASSYPDRVRTGELFF.

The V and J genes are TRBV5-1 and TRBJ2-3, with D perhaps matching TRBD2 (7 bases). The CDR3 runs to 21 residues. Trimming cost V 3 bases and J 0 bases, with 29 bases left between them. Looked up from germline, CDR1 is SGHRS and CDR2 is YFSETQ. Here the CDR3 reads CASSSPLYREGKRVSTDTQYF. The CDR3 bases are TGCGCCAGCAGCTCACCTCTCTACAGGGAGGGAAAACGGGTTAGCACAGATACGCAGTATTTT.

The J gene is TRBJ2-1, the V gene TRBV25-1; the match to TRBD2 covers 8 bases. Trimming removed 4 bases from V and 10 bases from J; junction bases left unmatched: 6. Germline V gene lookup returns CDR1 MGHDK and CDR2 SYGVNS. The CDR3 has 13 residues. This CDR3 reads CASSAVAGREQFF. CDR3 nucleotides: TGTGCCAGCAGTGCCGTAGCGGGAAGGGAGCAGTTCTTC.

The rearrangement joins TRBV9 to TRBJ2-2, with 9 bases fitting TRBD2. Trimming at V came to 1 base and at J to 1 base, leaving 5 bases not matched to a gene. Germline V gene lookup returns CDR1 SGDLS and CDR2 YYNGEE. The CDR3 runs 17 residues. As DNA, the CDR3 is TGTGCCAGCAGCGTATCAGGAGCGGGAGGGAACACCGGGGAGCTGTTTTTT. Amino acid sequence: CASSVSGAGGNTGELFF. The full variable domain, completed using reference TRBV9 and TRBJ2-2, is DSGVTQTPKHLITATGQRVTLRCSPRSGDLSVYWYQQSLDQGLQFLIQYYNGEERAKGNILERFSAQQFPDLHSELNLSSLELGDSALYFCASSVSGAGGNTGELFFGEGSRLTVL.

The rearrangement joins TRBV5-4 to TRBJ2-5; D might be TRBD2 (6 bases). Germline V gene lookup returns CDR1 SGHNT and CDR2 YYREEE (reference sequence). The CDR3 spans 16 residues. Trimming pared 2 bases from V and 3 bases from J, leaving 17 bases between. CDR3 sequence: CASSLPLGGAKETQYF. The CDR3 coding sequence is TGTGCCAGCAGCTTACCCCTCGGGGGAGCCAAAGAGACCCAGTACTTC. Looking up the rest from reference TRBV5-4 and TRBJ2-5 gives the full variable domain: ETGVTQSPTHLIKTRGQQVTLRCSSQSGHNTVSWYQQALGQGPQFIFQYYREEENGRGNFPPRFSGLQFPNYSSELNVNALELDDSALYLCASSLPLGGAKETQYFGPGTRLLVL.

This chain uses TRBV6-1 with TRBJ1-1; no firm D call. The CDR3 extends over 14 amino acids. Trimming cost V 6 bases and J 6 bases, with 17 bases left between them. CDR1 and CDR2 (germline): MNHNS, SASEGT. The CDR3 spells CASSGPLPLSEAFF. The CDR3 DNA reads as TGTGCCAGCAGCGGTCCACTCCCGCTCTCTGAAGCTTTCTTT.

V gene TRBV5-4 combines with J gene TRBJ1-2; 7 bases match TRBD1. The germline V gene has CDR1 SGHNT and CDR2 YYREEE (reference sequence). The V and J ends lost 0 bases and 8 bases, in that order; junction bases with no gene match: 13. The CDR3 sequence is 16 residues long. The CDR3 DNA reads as TGTGCCAGCAGCTTGGTTTCGGGGAACAGGGGCTGGGGCTACACCTTC. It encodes CASSLVSGNRGWGYTF.

CDR3 DNA: TGTGCCAGCAGGAGGGATACCGGGGAGCTGTTTTTT. It is translated as CASRRDTGELFF. The V gene is TRBV6-6, the J gene TRBJ2-2, with D maybe TRBD2 (5 bases). The CDR3 is 12 residues long. The V gene's germline CDR1 is MNHNY and CDR2 SVGAGI (reference sequence). V was pared by 6 bases and J by 5 bases, with 7 bases between.

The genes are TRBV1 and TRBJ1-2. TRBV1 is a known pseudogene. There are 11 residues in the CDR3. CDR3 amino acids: CTSSCSYGYTF. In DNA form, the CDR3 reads TGCACCAGCAGCTGTAGCTATGGCTACACCTTC.

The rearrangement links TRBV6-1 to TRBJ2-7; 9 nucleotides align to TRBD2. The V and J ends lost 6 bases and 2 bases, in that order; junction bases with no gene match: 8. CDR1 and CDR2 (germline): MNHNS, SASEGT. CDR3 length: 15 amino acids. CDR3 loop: CASRLAGFGAYEQYF. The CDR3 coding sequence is TGTGCCAGCAGGCTAGCGGGATTCGGGGCCTACGAGCAGTACTTC.

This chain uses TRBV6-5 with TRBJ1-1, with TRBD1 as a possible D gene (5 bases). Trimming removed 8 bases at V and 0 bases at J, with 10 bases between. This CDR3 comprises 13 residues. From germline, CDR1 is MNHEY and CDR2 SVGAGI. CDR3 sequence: CASRRALNTEAFF. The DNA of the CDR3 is TGTGCCAGCCGCAGGGCACTGAACACTGAAGCTTTCTTT.

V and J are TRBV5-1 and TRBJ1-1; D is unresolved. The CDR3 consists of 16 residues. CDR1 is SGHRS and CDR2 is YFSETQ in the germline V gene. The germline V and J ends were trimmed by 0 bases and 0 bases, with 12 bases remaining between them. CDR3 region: CASSLGHSIMNTEAFF. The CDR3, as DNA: TGCGCCAGCAGCTTGGGCCATTCTATCATGAACACTGAAGCTTTCTTT.

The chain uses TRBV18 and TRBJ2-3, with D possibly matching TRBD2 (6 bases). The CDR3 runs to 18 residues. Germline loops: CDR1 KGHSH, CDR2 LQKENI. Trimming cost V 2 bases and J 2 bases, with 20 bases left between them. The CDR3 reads CASSPRGGLEKITDTQYF. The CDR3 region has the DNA TGTGCCAGCTCACCAAGGGGAGGACTCGAAAAAATCACAGATACGCAGTATTTT.

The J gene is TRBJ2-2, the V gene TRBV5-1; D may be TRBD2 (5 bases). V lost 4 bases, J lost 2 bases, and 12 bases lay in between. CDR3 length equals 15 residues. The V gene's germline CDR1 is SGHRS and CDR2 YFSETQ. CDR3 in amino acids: CASSALGDNTGELFF. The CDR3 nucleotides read TGCGCCAGCAGCGCTTTGGGAGACAACACCGGGGAGCTGTTTTTT. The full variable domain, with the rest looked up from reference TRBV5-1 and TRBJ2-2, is KAGVTQTPRYLIKTRGQQVTLSCSPISGHRSVSWYQQTPGQGLQFLFEYFSETQRNKGNFPGRFSGRQFSNSRSEMNVSTLELGDSALYLCASSALGDNTGELFFGEGSRLTVL.

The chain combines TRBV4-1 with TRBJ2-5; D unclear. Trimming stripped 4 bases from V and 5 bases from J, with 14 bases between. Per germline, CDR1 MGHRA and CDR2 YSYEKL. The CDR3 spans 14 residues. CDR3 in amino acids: CASSPESRVETQYF. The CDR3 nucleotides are TGCGCCAGCAGCCCAGAAAGCCGGGTGGAGACCCAGTACTTC.

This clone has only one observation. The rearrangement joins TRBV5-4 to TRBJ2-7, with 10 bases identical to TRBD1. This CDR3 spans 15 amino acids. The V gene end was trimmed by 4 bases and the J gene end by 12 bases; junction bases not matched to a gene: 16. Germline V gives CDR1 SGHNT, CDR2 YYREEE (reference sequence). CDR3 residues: CASSPRQTGGVAMYF. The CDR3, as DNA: TGTGCCAGCAGCCCACGCCAGACAGGGGGCGTCGCCATGTACTTC.

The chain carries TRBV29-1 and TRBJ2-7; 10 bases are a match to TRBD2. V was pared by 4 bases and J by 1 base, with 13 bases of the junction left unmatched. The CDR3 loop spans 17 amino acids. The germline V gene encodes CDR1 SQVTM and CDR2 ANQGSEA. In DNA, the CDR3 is TGCAGCGTTGGAACCCCTAGCGGGAGATATCCGTCCTACGAGCAGTACTTC. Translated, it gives CSVGTPSGRYPSYEQYF.

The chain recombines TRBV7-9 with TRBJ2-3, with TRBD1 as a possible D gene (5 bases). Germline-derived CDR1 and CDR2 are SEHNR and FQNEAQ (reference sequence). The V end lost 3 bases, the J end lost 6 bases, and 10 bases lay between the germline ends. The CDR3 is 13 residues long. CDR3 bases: TGTGCCAGCAGCTTTATAGGGGTCGATACGCAGTATTTT. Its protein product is CASSFIGVDTQYF.

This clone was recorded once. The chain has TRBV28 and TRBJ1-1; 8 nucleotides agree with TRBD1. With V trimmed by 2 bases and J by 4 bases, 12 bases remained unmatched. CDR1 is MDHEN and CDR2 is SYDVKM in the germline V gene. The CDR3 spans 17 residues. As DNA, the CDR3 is TGTGCCAGCAGTTTAAGCCGGGACAGGTGGATAAGCACTGAAGCTTTCTTT. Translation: CASSLSRDRWISTEAFF. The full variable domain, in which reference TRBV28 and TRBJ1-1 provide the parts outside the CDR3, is DVKVTQSSRYLVKRTGEKVFLECVQDMDHENMFWYRQDPGLGLRLIYFSYDVKMKEKGDIPEGYSVSREKKERFSLILESASTNQTSMYLCASSLSRDRWISTEAFFGQGTRLTVV.

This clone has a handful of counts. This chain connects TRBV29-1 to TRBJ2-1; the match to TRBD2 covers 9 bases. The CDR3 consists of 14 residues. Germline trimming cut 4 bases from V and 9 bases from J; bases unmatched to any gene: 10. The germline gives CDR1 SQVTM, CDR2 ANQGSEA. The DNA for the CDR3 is TGCAGCGTTGGATTGAGCGGGAGGTATCCTGAGCAGTTCTTC. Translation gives CSVGLSGRYPEQFF.

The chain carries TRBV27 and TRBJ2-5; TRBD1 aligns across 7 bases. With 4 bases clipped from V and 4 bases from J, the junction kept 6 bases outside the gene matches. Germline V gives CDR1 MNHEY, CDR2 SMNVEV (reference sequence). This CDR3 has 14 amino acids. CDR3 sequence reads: CASSSGQPRETQYF. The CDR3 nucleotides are TGTGCCAGCAGTTCGGGACAGCCTAGAGAGACCCAGTACTTC.

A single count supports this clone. CDR3 coding DNA: TGTGCCAGCAGCACCGACGGGTGGACTAATGAAAAACTGTTTTTT. This gives the protein CASSTDGWTNEKLFF. The gene calls are TRBV11-1 and TRBJ1-4; D not certain. The CDR3 extends over 15 amino acids. The ends were cut back, 5 bases at V and 2 bases at J, with 12 bases in the middle. In germline, CDR1 is SGHAT, CDR2 FQDESV (reference sequence).

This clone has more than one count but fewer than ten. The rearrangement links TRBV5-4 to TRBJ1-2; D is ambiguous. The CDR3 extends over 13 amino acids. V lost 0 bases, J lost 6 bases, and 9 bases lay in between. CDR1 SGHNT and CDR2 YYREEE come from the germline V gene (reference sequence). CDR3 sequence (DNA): TGTGCCAGCAGCTTGGGGGCGTCTGATGGCTACACCTTC. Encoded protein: CASSLGASDGYTF.

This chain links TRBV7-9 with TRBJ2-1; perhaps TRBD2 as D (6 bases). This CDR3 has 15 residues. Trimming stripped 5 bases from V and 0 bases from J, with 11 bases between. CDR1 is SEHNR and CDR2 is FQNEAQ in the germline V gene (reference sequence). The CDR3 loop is CASSLDGSSYNEQFF. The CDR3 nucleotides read TGTGCCAGCAGCCTCGACGGGAGCTCCTACAATGAGCAGTTCTTC.

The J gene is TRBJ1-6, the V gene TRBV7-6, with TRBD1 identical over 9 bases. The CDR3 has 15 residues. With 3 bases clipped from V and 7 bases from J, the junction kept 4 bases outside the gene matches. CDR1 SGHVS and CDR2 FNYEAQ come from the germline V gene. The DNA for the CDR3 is TGTGCCAGCAGCTTGTGGACAGGGGAGAATTCACCCCTCCACTTT. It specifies CASSLWTGENSPLHF.